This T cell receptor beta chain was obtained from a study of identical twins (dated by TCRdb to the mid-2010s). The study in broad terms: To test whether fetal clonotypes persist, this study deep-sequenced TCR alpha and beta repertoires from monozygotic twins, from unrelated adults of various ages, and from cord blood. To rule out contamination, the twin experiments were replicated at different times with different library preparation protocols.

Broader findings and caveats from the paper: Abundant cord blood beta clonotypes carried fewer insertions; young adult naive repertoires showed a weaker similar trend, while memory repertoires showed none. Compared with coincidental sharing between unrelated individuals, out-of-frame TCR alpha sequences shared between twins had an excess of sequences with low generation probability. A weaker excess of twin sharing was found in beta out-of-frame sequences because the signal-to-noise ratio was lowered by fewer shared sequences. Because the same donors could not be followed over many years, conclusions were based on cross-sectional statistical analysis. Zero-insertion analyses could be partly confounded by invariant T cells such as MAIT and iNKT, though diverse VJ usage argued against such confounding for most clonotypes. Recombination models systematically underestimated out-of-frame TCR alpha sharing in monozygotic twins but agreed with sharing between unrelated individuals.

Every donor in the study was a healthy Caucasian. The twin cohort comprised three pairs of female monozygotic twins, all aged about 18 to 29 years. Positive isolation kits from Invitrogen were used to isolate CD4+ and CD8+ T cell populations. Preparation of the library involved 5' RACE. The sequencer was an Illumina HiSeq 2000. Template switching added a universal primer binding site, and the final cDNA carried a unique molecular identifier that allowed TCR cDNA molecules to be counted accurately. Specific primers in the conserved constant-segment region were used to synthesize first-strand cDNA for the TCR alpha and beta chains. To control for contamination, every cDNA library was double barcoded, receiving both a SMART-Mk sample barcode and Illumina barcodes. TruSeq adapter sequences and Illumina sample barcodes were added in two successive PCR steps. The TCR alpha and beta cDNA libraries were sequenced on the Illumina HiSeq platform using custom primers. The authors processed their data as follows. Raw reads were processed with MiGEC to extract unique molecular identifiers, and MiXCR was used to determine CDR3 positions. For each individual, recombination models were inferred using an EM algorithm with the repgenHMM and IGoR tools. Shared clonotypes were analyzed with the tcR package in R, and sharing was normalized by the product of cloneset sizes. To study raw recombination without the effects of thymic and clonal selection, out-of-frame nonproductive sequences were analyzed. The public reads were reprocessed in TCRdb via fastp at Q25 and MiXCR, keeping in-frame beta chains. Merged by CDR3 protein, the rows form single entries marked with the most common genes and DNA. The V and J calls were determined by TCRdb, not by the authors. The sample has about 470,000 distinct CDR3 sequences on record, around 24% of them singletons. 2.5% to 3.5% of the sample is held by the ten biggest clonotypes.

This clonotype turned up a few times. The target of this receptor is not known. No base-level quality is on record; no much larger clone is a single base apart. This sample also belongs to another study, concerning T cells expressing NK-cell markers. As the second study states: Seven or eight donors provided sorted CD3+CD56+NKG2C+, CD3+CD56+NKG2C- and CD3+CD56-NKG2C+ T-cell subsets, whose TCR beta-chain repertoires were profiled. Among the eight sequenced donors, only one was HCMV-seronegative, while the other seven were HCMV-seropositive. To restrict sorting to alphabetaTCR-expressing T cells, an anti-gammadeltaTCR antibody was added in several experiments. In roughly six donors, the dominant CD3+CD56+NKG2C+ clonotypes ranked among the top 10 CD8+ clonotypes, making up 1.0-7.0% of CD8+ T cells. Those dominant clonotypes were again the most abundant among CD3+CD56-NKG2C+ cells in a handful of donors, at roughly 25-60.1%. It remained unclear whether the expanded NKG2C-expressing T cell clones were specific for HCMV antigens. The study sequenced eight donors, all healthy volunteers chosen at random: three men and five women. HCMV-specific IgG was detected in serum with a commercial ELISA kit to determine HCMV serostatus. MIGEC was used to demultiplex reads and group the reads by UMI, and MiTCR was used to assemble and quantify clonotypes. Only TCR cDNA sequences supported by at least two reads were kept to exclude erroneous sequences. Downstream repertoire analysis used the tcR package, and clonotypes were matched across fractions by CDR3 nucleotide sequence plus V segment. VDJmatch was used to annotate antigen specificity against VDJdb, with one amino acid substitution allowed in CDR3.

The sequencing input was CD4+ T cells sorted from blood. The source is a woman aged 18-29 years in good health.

Read as DNA, the sequence is TGTGCCAGCAGCGGAGCTAGGGTCCTATTGAACTATGGCTACACCTTC. Translated, this is CASSGARVLLNYGYTF. The chain joins TRBV7-2 to TRBJ1-2, with the D gene too uncertain to name. V is shortened by 5 bases, J by 2 bases, and the region joining them spans 18 bases. The CDR3 spans 16 residues, from the cysteine through the phenylalanine. The kept DNA is CDR3 alone, 48 bases in frame from the first base. CDR1 and CDR2, per the germline V gene, are SGHTA and FQGNSA.